These T cell receptor beta chains were read from a single sample in a study of blood T cell repertoires in COVID-19. Data came from immunoSEQ multiplex PCR; TCRdb stores just in-frame clones and leaves some out. The sample holds some 260,000 clones, 75% to 90% seen once. Specimen: peripheral blood. Receptors were obtained from a woman in her 70s with COVID-19, enrolled during active disease. Each CDR3 is given with its conserved first and last residue. A D gene is named only where the DNA matches it firmly. Size tells how often a clone was seen (once, few, many) or the class of an expanded clone, and some rows leave it out.

d_call: TRBD1; clone_size: -; v_call: TRBV6-5; j_call: TRBJ1-6; cdr3_aa: CASSLRTGEGSPLHF; cdr3_nt: TGTGCCAGCAGTTTACGGACAGGGGAGGGCTCACCCCTCCACTTT
d_call: TRBD1; clone_size: -; v_call: TRBV11-3; j_call: TRBJ1-1; cdr3_aa: CASGGGSMNTEAFF; cdr3_nt: TGTGCCAGCGGAGGGGGCTCAATGAACACTGAAGCTTTCTTT
d_call: -; clone_size: -; v_call: TRBV24-1; j_call: TRBJ1-1; cdr3_aa: CANKTRGDDTEAFF; cdr3_nt: TGTGCCAATAAAACCAGGGGTGACGACACTGAAGCTTTCTTT
d_call: TRBD1; clone_size: -; v_call: TRBV7-2; j_call: TRBJ2-7; cdr3_aa: CASSLSGTGSEQYF; cdr3_nt: TGTGCCAGCAGCCTCTCCGGGACAGGGAGCGAGCAGTACTTC
d_call: TRBD2; clone_size: many; v_call: TRBV5-5; j_call: TRBJ2-7; cdr3_aa: CASSFFFGLAGTYEQYF; cdr3_nt: TGTGCCAGCAGCTTCTTCTTCGGACTAGCGGGGACCTACGAGCAGTACTTC
d_call: -; clone_size: -; v_call: TRBV7-8; j_call: TRBJ1-5; cdr3_aa: CASSKTPRDQPQHF; cdr3_nt: TGTGCCAGCAGCAAGACACCGAGGGATCAGCCCCAGCATTTT
d_call: TRBD1; clone_size: -; v_call: TRBV5-1; j_call: TRBJ1-6; cdr3_aa: CASSLAGTGQRDSPLHF; cdr3_nt: TGCGCCAGCAGCTTGGCCGGGACGGGACAGAGAGATTCACCCCTCCACTTT
d_call: -; clone_size: -; v_call: TRBV2; j_call: TRBJ1-5; cdr3_aa: CASMAAGYSNQPQHF; cdr3_nt: TGTGCCAGCATGGCCGCAGGATATAGCAATCAGCCCCAGCATTTT
d_call: TRBD1; clone_size: -; v_call: TRBV7-9; j_call: TRBJ2-7; cdr3_aa: CASSFGTGDRYEQYF; cdr3_nt: TGTGCCAGCAGCTTCGGGACAGGGGATAGGTACGAGCAGTACTTC
d_call: TRBD1; clone_size: -; v_call: TRBV9; j_call: TRBJ2-6; cdr3_aa: CASSVGPGQGFSGANVLTF; cdr3_nt: TGTGCCAGCAGCGTAGGCCCGGGACAGGGCTTCTCTGGGGCCAACGTCCTGACTTTC
d_call: -; clone_size: -; v_call: TRBV13; j_call: TRBJ1-2; cdr3_aa: CASSLRGLGGYGYTF; cdr3_nt: TGTGCCAGCAGCTTAAGGGGGTTAGGGGGCTATGGCTACACCTTC
d_call: -; clone_size: -; v_call: TRBV7-2; j_call: TRBJ2-5; cdr3_aa: CASSLTGMDQETQYF; cdr3_nt: TGTGCCAGCAGCCTAACAGGGATGGATCAAGAGACCCAGTACTTC
d_call: TRBD2; clone_size: -; v_call: TRBV28; j_call: TRBJ2-3; cdr3_aa: CAGKLAGADTQYF; cdr3_nt: TGTGCCGGAAAACTAGCGGGAGCAGATACGCAGTATTTT
d_call: -; clone_size: -; v_call: TRBV18; j_call: TRBJ2-2; cdr3_aa: CASSRMTGNTGELFF; cdr3_nt: TGTGCCAGCTCCCGTATGACAGGGAACACCGGGGAGCTGTTTTTT
d_call: -; clone_size: -; v_call: TRBV30; j_call: TRBJ1-5; cdr3_aa: CAWRQEVDQPQHF; cdr3_nt: TGTGCCTGGCGACAGGAGGTGGATCAGCCCCAGCATTTT
d_call: -; clone_size: -; v_call: TRBV5-4; j_call: TRBJ2-7; cdr3_aa: CASSRPGQEYEQYF; cdr3_nt: TGTGCCAGCAGCCGCCCGGGACAAGAATACGAGCAGTACTTC
d_call: -; clone_size: -; v_call: TRBV21-1; j_call: TRBJ2-3; cdr3_aa: CASSVIMGVCTDTQYF; cdr3_nt: TGTGCCAGCAGCGTTATTATGGGCGTCTGCACAGATACGCAGTATTTT
d_call: -; clone_size: -; v_call: TRBV19; j_call: TRBJ1-5; cdr3_aa: CASRQVINQPQHF; cdr3_nt: TGTGCCAGTAGACAGGTAATCAATCAGCCCCAGCATTTT